The 20 T cell receptor beta chains reported below all come from one sample, sequenced in a study of cytomegalovirus exposure and HLA in healthy donors. The study ran its PCR with 60 Vbeta and 13 Jbeta primers. Clones were read by immunoSEQ multiplex PCR, and TCRdb kept only the in-frame ones, dropping some. The table lists about 60,000 clones, roughly 80% of them singletons, with approximately 3.4% in the top ten. Material for sequencing was PBMCs. These TCRs come from a woman aged 40 to 55 in good health and CMV-seropositive.

The V call is TRBV9, the J call TRBJ1-6, with TRBD1 matching over 9 bases. Germline V gene lookup returns CDR1 SGDLS and CDR2 YYNGEE. The length of the CDR3 is 13 residues. J lost 9 bases, V lost 5 bases, and 3 bases had no gene match. The CDR3 loop reads CASRGTGPSPLHF. The CDR3, as DNA: TGTGCCAGCAGGGGGACAGGGCCTTCACCCCTCCACTTT. Looking up the rest from reference TRBV9 and TRBJ1-6 gives the full variable domain: DSGVTQTPKHLITATGQRVTLRCSPRSGDLSVYWYQQSLDQGLQFLIQYYNGEERAKGNILERFSAQQFPDLHSELNLSSLELGDSALYFCASRGTGPSPLHFGNGTRLTVT.

This rearrangement joins TRBV7-2 to TRBJ2-3; D is ambiguous. The CDR3 extends over 16 amino acids. Trimming removed 1 base at V and 4 bases at J, with 15 bases between. CDR1 is SGHTA, CDR2 FQGNSA, per germline. For the CDR3, the DNA is TGTGCCAGCAGCTTAGAGTCGCGTTTAGGAGCAGATACGCAGTATTTT. It is translated as CASSLESRLGADTQYF.

This chain uses TRBV10-1 with TRBJ2-7, with a tentative D call TRBD1 (5 bases). This CDR3 is built from 14 residues. Germline loops: CDR1 WNHNN, CDR2 SYGVQD (reference sequence). V was clipped by 5 bases and J by 2 bases, with 13 bases between them. CDR3 DNA sequence: TGCGCCAGCAGTCAGGGCAGGGATGCCTACGAGCAGTACTTC. This sequence encodes CASSQGRDAYEQYF.

V is TRBV19 and J is TRBJ1-5; 8 positions match TRBD1. The CDR3 is 17 amino acids. The germline CDR1 and CDR2 sequences are LNHDA and SQIVND (reference sequence). V dropped 7 bases and J dropped 0; count of bases not matched to a gene: 11. The CDR3 spells CASNPGQGALSNQPQHF. In nucleotides, the CDR3 is TGTGCCAGTAACCCGGGGCAGGGGGCGCTTAGCAATCAGCCCCAGCATTTT. The whole variable domain, filled in from reference TRBV19 and TRBJ1-5, reads DGGITQSPKYLFRKEGQNVTLSCEQNLNHDAMYWYRQDPGQGLRLIYYSQIVNDFQKGDIAEGYSVSREKKESFPLTVTSAQKNPTAFYLCASNPGQGALSNQPQHFGDGTRLSIL.

This chain connects TRBV6-1 to TRBJ2-5, with D hard to call. CDR1 is MNHNS, CDR2 SASEGT, per germline. The CDR3 is 13 residues long. Trimming pared 2 bases from V and 3 bases from J, leaving 7 bases between. CDR3 in DNA: TGTGCCAGCAGTGAACGGGTAAAAGAGACCCAGTACTTC. The encoded protein is CASSERVKETQYF.

The CDR3 loop is CASSESRTGDSGNTIYF. Written as DNA, the CDR3 is TGTGCCAGCAGTGAATCCAGGACAGGGGACTCTGGAAACACCATATATTTT. The chain joins TRBV25-1 to TRBJ1-3; TRBD1 matches at 9 bases. The V segment lost 1 base and the J segment 0 bases; nucleotides outside the gene matches: 4. Germline CDR1 and CDR2: MGHDK and SYGVNS. This CDR3 spans 17 amino acids.

This chain joins TRBV5-1 and TRBJ2-7, with unresolved D. CDR1 is SGHRS, CDR2 YFSETQ, per germline. This CDR3 is 12 amino acids long. V gave up 1 base and J gave up 4 bases, with 6 bases separating them. CDR3 protein: CASSLPGYEQYF. CDR3 DNA sequence: TGCGCCAGCAGCTTGCCCGGTTACGAGCAGTACTTC.

The chain carries TRBV5-4 and TRBJ1-6, with D unresolved. Germline CDR1 SGHNT, CDR2 YYREEE (reference sequence). The CDR3 has 14 amino acids. Between the trimmed V and J ends, which lost 6 bases and 0 bases, there was a span of 7 bases. The CDR3 spells CASKQSSYNSPLHF. CDR3 nucleotide sequence: TGTGCCAGCAAACAGAGCTCCTATAATTCACCCCTCCACTTT.

The V gene is TRBV18, the J gene TRBJ1-2, with unresolved D. V was trimmed by 5 bases and J by 5 bases, leaving 9 bases between them. The CDR3 sequence is 12 residues long. Germline CDR1 reads KGHSH; CDR2 reads LQKENI. CDR3: CASSERGYGYTF. Written as DNA, the CDR3 is TGTGCCAGCTCAGAGCGAGGTTATGGCTACACCTTC.

This clone has more than one count but fewer than ten. The chain employs TRBV5-8 and TRBJ2-7; 9 bases are shared with TRBD1. This CDR3 region has 13 residues. From germline, CDR1 is SGHTS and CDR2 YDEGEE. With V trimmed by 4 bases and J by 6 bases, 5 bases remained unmatched. The CDR3 bases are TGTGCCAGCAGCCGGGACAGGGACCGCGAGCAGTACTTC. Residues: CASSRDRDREQYF.

The J gene is TRBJ2-1, the V gene TRBV19, with a tentative D call TRBD1 (5 bases). Trimming cost V 3 bases and J 4 bases, with 7 bases left between them. Germline assignment: CDR1 LNHDA and CDR2 SQIVND (reference sequence). This CDR3 contains 13 residues. The CDR3 sequence: CASSIRQYNEQFF. The CDR3 nucleotides read TGTGCCAGTAGTATTAGACAGTACAATGAGCAGTTCTTC.

Turning to this clone: Other DNA sequences from this sample encode an identical CDR3 as well. The chain is built from TRBV19 and TRBJ1-5; tentatively, D is TRBD1 (6 bases). V was trimmed by 3 bases and J by 5 bases, leaving 11 bases between them. Germline lookup yields CDR1 LNHDA and CDR2 SQIVND (reference sequence). The CDR3 runs to 14 residues. In DNA form, the CDR3 reads TGTGCCAGTAGTATTCGGGACACTGATCAGCCCCAGCATTTT. Its translation is CASSIRDTDQPQHF.

The gene calls are TRBV7-2 and TRBJ1-1; D ambiguous. CDR3 size: 15 residues. The V and J ends lost 5 bases and 4 bases respectively, with 17 bases between them. The germline CDR1 and CDR2 sequences are SGHTA and FQGNSA. The CDR3 is CASSPALSISTEAFF. CDR3 bases: TGTGCCAGCAGCCCCGCTCTGAGTATAAGCACTGAAGCTTTCTTT.

Within the sample, this clone is medium-sized. V is TRBV6-1 and J is TRBJ2-5; the match to TRBD2 covers 9 bases. Germline values: CDR1 MNHNS, CDR2 SASEGT. Trimming at V came to 6 bases and at J to 3 bases, leaving 8 bases not matched to a gene. The CDR3 contains 15 residues. The CDR3 bases are TGTGCCAGCAGCGGCAGCCGACTAGCGGAAGAGACCCAGTACTTC. Its protein is CASSGSRLAEETQYF.

V is TRBV5-4 and J is TRBJ1-6; D is perhaps TRBD1 (5 bases). The V and J ends lost 4 bases and 10 bases respectively, with 15 bases between them. The CDR3 runs to 14 residues. Germline lookup yields CDR1 SGHNT and CDR2 YYREEE (reference sequence). CDR3 loop: CASSPEAGDSPLHF. Here the CDR3 DNA reads TGTGCCAGCAGCCCGGAGGCGGGGGACTCACCCCTCCACTTT.

This clone occurred a few times. CDR3 coding DNA: TGTGCCAGCTCACCAAGGGGCGATGGCTACACCTTC. This codes for CASSPRGDGYTF. The V and J genes are TRBV18 and TRBJ1-2; a possible D gene is TRBD1 (5 bases). CDR3 size: 12 residues. CDR1 and CDR2 (germline): KGHSH, LQKENI. Trimming cost V 2 bases and J 6 bases, with 7 bases left between them.

This sequence joins TRBV6-6 and TRBJ1-2, with 7 bases lining up with TRBD1. Per germline, CDR1 MNHNY and CDR2 SVGAGI (reference sequence). Germline trimming cut 5 bases from V and 2 bases from J; bases unmatched to any gene: 5. CDR3 length: 14 amino acids. CDR3 loop: CASSTTGQNYGYTF. The DNA of the CDR3 is TGTGCCAGCAGTACCACGGGACAGAACTATGGCTACACCTTC.

The rearrangement uses TRBV6-5 and TRBJ2-5; the D gene is possibly TRBD1 (5 bases). The CDR3 consists of 14 residues. The germline V gene has CDR1 MNHEY and CDR2 SVGAGI. Trimming took 5 bases from V and 1 from J, leaving 11 bases between them. The CDR3 DNA is TGTGCCAGCAGTGGGGCCAGGGCCCAAGAGACCCAGTACTTC. Protein product: CASSGARAQETQYF.

V usage is TRBV27 and J usage is TRBJ1-1; 8 bases are a match to TRBD1. J lost 7 bases, V lost 9 bases, and 10 bases had no gene match. Germline V gene data show CDR1 as MNHEY and CDR2 as SMNVEV (reference sequence). This CDR3 contains 13 residues. The CDR3 DNA reads as TGTGCCAGACCCAGGGGGCGAAAGGGTGAAGCTTTCTTT. It codes for CARPRGRKGEAFF.

This clone is labeled large. V and J are TRBV29-1 and TRBJ1-2, with D possibly TRBD1 on 5 matching bases. V was clipped by 6 bases and J by 7 bases, with 15 bases between them. Germline V lookup: CDR1 SQVTM, CDR2 ANQGSEA. The CDR3 contains 12 residues. This chain's CDR3 is CSVPGGGGGYTF. The CDR3 region has the DNA TGCAGCGTCCCAGGCGGGGGGGGTGGCTACACCTTC.